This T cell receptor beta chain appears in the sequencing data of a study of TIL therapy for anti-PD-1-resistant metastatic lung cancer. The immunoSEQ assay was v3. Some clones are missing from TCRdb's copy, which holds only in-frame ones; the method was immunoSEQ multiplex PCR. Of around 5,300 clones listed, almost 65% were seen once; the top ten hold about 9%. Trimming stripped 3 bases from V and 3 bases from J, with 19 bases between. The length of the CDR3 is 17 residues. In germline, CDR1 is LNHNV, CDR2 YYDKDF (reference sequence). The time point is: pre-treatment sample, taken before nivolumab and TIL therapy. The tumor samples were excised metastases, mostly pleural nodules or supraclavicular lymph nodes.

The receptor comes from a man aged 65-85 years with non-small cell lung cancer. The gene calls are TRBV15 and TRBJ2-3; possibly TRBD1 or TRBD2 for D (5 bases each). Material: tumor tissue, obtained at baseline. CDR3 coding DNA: TGTGCCACCAGCAGGGCCGGGGCAGGAGGTTCAACAGATACGCAGTATTTT. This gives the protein CATSRAGAGGSTDTQYF. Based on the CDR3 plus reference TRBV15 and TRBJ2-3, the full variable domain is DAMVIQNPRYQVTQFGKPVTLSCSQTLNHNVMYWYQQKSSQAPKLLFHYYDKDFNNEADTPDNFQSRRPNTSFCFLDIRSPGLGDTAMYLCATSRAGAGGSTDTQYFGPGTRLTVL.